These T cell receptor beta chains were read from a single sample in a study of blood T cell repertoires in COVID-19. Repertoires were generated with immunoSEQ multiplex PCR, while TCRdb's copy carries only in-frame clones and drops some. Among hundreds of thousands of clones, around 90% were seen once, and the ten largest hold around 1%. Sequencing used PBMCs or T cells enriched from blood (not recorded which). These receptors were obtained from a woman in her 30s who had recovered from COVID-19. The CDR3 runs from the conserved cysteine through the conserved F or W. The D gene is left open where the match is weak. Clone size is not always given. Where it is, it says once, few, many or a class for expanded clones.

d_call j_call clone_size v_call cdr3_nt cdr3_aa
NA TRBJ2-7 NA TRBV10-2 TGCGCCAGCAGTGAAAGACATAGATACGAGCAGTACTTC CASSERHRYEQYF
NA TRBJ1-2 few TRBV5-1 TGCGCCAGCAGCTTGGGTCAGGGTATCTATGGCTACACCTTC CASSLGQGIYGYTF
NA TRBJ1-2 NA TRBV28 TGTGCCAGCAGCAGGGATCATGGCTACACCTTC CASSRDHGYTF
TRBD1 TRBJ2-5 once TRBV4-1 TGCGCCAGCAGCCAAGGACAGGGCGTAGGGTGGGAAGAGACCCAGTACTTC CASSQGQGVGWEETQYF
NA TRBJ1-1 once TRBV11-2 TGTGCCAGCAGCCGAATCCTTCAGGATTTGAACACTGAAGCTTTCTTT CASSRILQDLNTEAFF
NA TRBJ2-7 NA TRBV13 TGTGCCAGCAGCACCTTATATACAGGAAATGAGCAGTACTTC CASSTLYTGNEQYF
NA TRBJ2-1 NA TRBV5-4 TGTGCCAGCAGCCTGGGCTCGGGAGCGGGTGACAATGAGCAGTTCTTC CASSLGSGAGDNEQFF
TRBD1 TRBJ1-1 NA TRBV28 TGTGCCAGCAGGGAATTACAGGGGGCACTGAACACTGAAGCTTTCTTT CASRELQGALNTEAFF
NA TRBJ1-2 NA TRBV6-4 TGTGCCAGCCCCAGGGGAATCCCGCGGACGGGCTACACCTTC CASPRGIPRTGYTF
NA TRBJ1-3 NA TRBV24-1 TGTGCCACCAGTGATTCCAGGGGCTCTGGAAACACCATATATTTT CATSDSRGSGNTIYF
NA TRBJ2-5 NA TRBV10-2 TGCGCCAGCAGTGAGTGGGGGGGCGGGGGCCAAGAGACCCAGTACTTC CASSEWGGGGQETQYF
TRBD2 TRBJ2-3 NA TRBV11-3 TGTGCCAGCAGCCCCGATGAGAGCGGGAGGGGAGGGACGCAGTATTTT CASSPDESGRGGTQYF
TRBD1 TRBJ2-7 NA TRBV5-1 TGCGCCAGCAGCCCCGGGACAGGTTATCCCTACGAGCAGTACTTC CASSPGTGYPYEQYF
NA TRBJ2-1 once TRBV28 TGTGCCAGCAGTTTAGACTGGTACAATGAGCAGTTCTTC CASSLDWYNEQFF
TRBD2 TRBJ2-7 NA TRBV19 TGTGCCAGTAGTGCCGGGGGGGCCTACGAGCAGTACTTC CASSAGGAYEQYF
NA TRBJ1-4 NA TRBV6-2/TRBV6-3 TGTGCCAGCAGTCTTCGAGAGCTACGGGAAAAACTGTTTTTT CASSLRELREKLFF
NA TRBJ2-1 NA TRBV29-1 TGCAGCGCCCTTGGGAGCTTTGGGTACTACAATGAGCAGTTCTTC CSALGSFGYYNEQFF
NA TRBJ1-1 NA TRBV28 TGTGCCACGAAGGACATGAACACTGAAGCTTTCTTT CATKDMNTEAFF
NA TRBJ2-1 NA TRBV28 TGTGCCAGCAGATTAACAGGGTCAAGGTTGAGGAATGAGCAGTTCTTC CASRLTGSRLRNEQFF